The entry below gives a single T cell receptor (beta chain) sequence along with its context. The data were taken from a study of monozygotic twins with inflammatory bowel disease. Germline V gene lookup returns CDR1 LGHNA and CDR2 YSLEER. There are 19 residues in the CDR3. Template switching was used to attach UMIs, which incorporated a 6-nucleotide sample barcode. Using the 5' RACE reads, TCRdb records one entry per CDR3 protein without DNA. The data include 300,000 to 400,000 distinct CDR3 sequences; the top ten clones carry around 2%. This chain joins TRBV4-3 and TRBJ2-2; TCRdb picks TRBD2, but there is no DNA to check that call. The source of this sequence is a human donor with ulcerative colitis or Crohn's disease, or a healthy co-twin of an affected twin (not recorded which). Material for sequencing was blood. The CDR3 protein is CASSQGTSGDQANTGELFF.